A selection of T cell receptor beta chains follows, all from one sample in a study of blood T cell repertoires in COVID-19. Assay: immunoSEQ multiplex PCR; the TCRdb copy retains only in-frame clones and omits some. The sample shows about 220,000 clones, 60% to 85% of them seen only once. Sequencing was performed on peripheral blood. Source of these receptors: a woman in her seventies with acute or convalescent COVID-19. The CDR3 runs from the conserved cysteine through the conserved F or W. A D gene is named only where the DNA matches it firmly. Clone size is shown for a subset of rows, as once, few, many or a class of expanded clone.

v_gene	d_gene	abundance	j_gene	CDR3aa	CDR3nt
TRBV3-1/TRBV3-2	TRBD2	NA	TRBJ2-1	CASSQGLIAGGNEQFF	TGTGCCAGCAGCCAAGGACTAATAGCGGGTGGCAATGAGCAGTTCTTC
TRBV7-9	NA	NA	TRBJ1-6	CASSDSRGPLHF	TGTGCCAGCAGCGATTCGAGAGGCCCCCTCCACTTT
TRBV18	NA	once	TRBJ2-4	CASSQLAKNIQYF	TGTGCCAGCTCCCAATTAGCCAAAAACATTCAGTACTTC
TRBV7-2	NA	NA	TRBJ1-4	CASSFGGLGEKLFF	TGTGCCAGCAGCTTCGGAGGGCTTGGTGAAAAACTGTTTTTT
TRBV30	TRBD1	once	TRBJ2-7	CAWSNRTGYSYEQYF	TGTGCCTGGAGTAACCGGACAGGATACTCCTACGAGCAGTACTTC
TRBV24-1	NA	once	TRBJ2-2	CATSDLRVDANTGELFF	TGTGCCACCAGTGATTTGCGGGTCGACGCGAACACCGGGGAGCTGTTTTTT
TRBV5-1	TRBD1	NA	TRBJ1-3	CASSHGQGAGNTIYF	TGCGCCAGCAGCCACGGACAGGGGGCTGGAAACACCATATATTTT
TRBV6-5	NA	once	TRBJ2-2	CASSGTGELFF	TGTGCCAGCAGCGGGACAGGGGAGCTGTTTTTT
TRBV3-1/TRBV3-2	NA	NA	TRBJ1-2	CASRPGGAYGYTF	TGTGCCAGCAGACCTGGGGGGGCCTATGGCTACACCTTC
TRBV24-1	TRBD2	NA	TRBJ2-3	CATSALGLLNTDTQYF	TGTGCCACCAGTGCCCTGGGACTACTAAACACAGATACGCAGTATTTT
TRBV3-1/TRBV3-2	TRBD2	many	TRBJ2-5	CASSQDHPAGGRETQYF	TGTGCCAGCAGCCAAGATCATCCAGCGGGGGGGCGGGAGACCCAGTACTTC
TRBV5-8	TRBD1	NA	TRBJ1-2	CASSWTGIYGYTF	TGTGCCAGCAGCTGGACAGGGATTTATGGCTACACCTTC
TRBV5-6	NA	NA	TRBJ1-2	CASSLYSYGYTF	TGTGCCAGCAGCTTGTACAGCTATGGCTACACCTTC
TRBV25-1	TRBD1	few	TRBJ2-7	CASSAAPGQGIPEQYF	TGTGCCAGCAGTGCAGCGCCGGGACAGGGGATCCCCGAGCAGTACTTC
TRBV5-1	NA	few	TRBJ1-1	CASSLRRTGGTEAFF	TGCGCCAGCAGCTTGAGGCGAACAGGCGGCACTGAAGCTTTCTTT
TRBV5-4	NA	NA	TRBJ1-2	CASSLGGRDGYTF	TGTGCCAGCAGCTTGGGGGGGCGTGATGGCTACACCTTC
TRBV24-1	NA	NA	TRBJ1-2	CATSVSGGYGYTF	TGTGCCACCAGTGTGTCGGGAGGCTATGGCTACACCTTC
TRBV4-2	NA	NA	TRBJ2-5	CASSQVPAGGQETQYF	TGTGCCAGCAGCCAAGTACCGGCAGGGGGGCAAGAGACCCAGTACTTC
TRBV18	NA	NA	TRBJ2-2	CASSPNVGGLSGELFF	TGTGCCAGCTCACCGAACGTCGGGGGGCTTAGCGGGGAGCTGTTTTTT
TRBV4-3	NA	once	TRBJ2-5	CASSPLPREETQYF	TGCGCCAGCAGCCCCCTCCCGAGAGAAGAGACCCAGTACTTC
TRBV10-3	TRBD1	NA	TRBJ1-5	CAISYTGVSGQPQHF	TGTGCCATCAGTTATACAGGGGTCTCCGGTCAGCCCCAGCATTTT
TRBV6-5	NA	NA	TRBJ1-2	CASAPQGDSSYGYTF	TGTGCCAGCGCGCCTCAAGGGGATTCCAGCTATGGCTACACCTTC
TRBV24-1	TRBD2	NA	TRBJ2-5	CATSDLSSGGETQYF	TGTGCCACCAGTGATCTTTCGAGCGGGGGAGAGACCCAGTACTTC
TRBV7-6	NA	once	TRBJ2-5	CASSTSPTLQETQYF	TGTGCCAGCAGTACTAGCCCGACCCTCCAAGAGACCCAGTACTTC
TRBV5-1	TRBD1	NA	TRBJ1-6	CASSSGQGGEPLHF	TGCGCCAGCAGCTCCGGACAGGGGGGAGAACCCCTCCACTTT
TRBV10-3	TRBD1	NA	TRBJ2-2	CAIKTRDSSTGELFF	TGTGCCATCAAAACACGGGACAGCTCCACCGGGGAGCTGTTTTTT
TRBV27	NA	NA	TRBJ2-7	CASSSGSSYEQYF	TGTGCCAGCAGTTCAGGCAGCTCCTACGAGCAGTACTTC
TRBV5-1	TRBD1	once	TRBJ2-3	CASSWQDRRTDTQYF	TGCGCCAGCAGCTGGCAGGACAGGCGCACAGATACGCAGTATTTT
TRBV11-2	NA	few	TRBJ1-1	CASSLWGGENTEAFF	TGTGCCAGCAGCCTTTGGGGGGGGGAGAACACTGAAGCTTTCTTT